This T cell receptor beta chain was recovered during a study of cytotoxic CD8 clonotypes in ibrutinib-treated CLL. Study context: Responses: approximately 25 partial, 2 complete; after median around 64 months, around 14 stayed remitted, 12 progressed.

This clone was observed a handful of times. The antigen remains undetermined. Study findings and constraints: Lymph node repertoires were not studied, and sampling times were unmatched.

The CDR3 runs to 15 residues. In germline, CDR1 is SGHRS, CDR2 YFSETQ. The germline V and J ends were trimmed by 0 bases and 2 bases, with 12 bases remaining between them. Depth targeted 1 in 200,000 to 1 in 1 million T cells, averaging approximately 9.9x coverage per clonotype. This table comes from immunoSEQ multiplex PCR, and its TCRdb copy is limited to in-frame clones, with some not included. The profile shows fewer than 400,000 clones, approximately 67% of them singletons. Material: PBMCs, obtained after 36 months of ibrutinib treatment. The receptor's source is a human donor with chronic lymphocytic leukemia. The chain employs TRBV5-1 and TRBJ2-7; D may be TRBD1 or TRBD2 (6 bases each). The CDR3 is CASSLEGGPTYEQYF. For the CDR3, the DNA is TGCGCCAGCAGCTTGGAGGGGGGTCCGACCTACGAGCAGTACTTC.